The 22 T cell receptor beta chains reported below all come from one sample, sequenced in a study of monozygotic twins with cystic fibrosis. Assay used: immunoSEQ multiplex PCR; TCRdb lists only in-frame clones, some missing. The sample gives approximately 24,000 clones, roughly 96% of which show up once; 2.5% to 3% is in the top ten. Sample: blood. The receptors originated from a girl aged 2 to 10 with cystic fibrosis.

The chain uses TRBV6-1 and TRBJ2-3, with 8 bases aligning to TRBD1. Losses at the gene ends were 3 bases for V and 7 bases for J; bases not matched to a gene: 12. This CDR3 is 16 amino acids long. Per the germline V gene, CDR1 is MNHNS and CDR2 is SASEGT. The CDR3 nucleotides are TGTGCCAGCAGTGACAATCCAGGGGGCGAAAGAAATACGCAGTATTTT. This sequence encodes CASSDNPGGERNTQYF.

The V gene is TRBV19, the J gene TRBJ2-7, with D hard to call. The V and J ends lost 4 bases and 1 base respectively, with 5 bases between them. Germline lookup yields CDR1 LNHDA and CDR2 SQIVND (reference sequence). CDR3 length equals 12 residues. The CDR3 nucleotides are TGTGCCAGTAGTAATCCTTCCTACGAGCAGTACTTC. Its protein is CASSNPSYEQYF.

V and J are TRBV10-3 and TRBJ2-7; 9 bases fit TRBD1. Trimming removed 0 bases from V and 6 bases from J; junction bases left unmatched: 9. The CDR3 has 16 residues. Germline V lookup: CDR1 ENHRY, CDR2 SYGVKD. In DNA, the CDR3 is TGTGCCATCAGTGAGTCGGGGACAGGGAATATAGGCGAGCAGTACTTC. Protein sequence: CAISESGTGNIGEQYF.

This sequence joins TRBV9 and TRBJ1-1; D possibly corresponds to TRBD1 (5 bases). V lost 2 bases, J lost 0 bases, and 11 bases lay in between. CDR1 is SGDLS and CDR2 is YYNGEE in the germline V gene. The CDR3 is made up of 15 amino acids. CDR3 bases: TGTGCCAGCAGCGTTAGGGGCTCCATGAACACTGAAGCTTTCTTT. Protein product: CASSVRGSMNTEAFF.

The chain is built from TRBV28 and TRBJ2-7; TRBD1 agrees at 9 bases. Unmatched junction bases numbered 11, after V lost 8 bases and J lost 3 bases. CDR3 size: 15 residues. The germline gives CDR1 MDHEN, CDR2 SYDVKM. Written as DNA, the CDR3 is TGTGCCAGCCTTGGGACAGGGATCATGGGCTACGAGCAGTACTTC. Translating it yields CASLGTGIMGYEQYF.

V is TRBV19 and J is TRBJ2-2, with D possibly matching TRBD1 (5 bases). Germline CDR1 and CDR2: LNHDA and SQIVND (reference sequence). V lost 6 bases and J lost 5, with 19 bases in between. The CDR3 has 16 residues. The DNA for the CDR3 is TGTGCCAGTAGCCCTTTCTCAGGGATTCGTACCGGGGAGCTGTTTTTT. This translates into CASSPFSGIRTGELFF.

The chain joins TRBV11-2 to TRBJ2-5, with 9 bases aligning to TRBD2. Per germline, CDR1 SGHAT and CDR2 FQNNGV. This CDR3 is 13 amino acids long. V shed 3 bases and J 12 bases; nucleotides not matched to a gene: 8. CDR3 sequence: CASSLAIAGAKYF. Written as DNA, the CDR3 is TGTGCCAGCAGCTTGGCAATAGCGGGAGCCAAGTACTTC.

The chain employs TRBV19 and TRBJ1-1; the D gene is possibly TRBD1 (6 bases). Per the germline V gene, CDR1 is LNHDA and CDR2 is SQIVND (reference sequence). With 7 bases removed from V and 1 base from J, the gap between germline ends came to 13 bases. The CDR3 loop spans 14 amino acids. The CDR3 DNA follows: TGTGCCAGTAAGCCCCGGGGACAGAACACTGAAGCTTTCTTT. This translates into CASKPRGQNTEAFF. The full variable domain, in which reference TRBV19 and TRBJ1-1 provide the parts outside the CDR3, is DGGITQSPKYLFRKEGQNVTLSCEQNLNHDAMYWYRQDPGQGLRLIYYSQIVNDFQKGDIAEGYSVSREKKESFPLTVTSAQKNPTAFYLCASKPRGQNTEAFFGQGTRLTVV.

The rearrangement joins TRBV2 to TRBJ2-1; D unresolved. The CDR3 consists of 13 residues. Germline V gives CDR1 SNHLY, CDR2 FYNNEI. Trimming cost V 0 bases and J 9 bases, with 9 bases left between them. The CDR3 spells CASSEAAGGEQFF. The CDR3 DNA follows: TGTGCCAGCAGTGAAGCGGCTGGCGGTGAGCAGTTCTTC.

The chain employs TRBV6-5 and TRBJ2-3; the D gene is possibly TRBD2 (6 bases). CDR1 MNHEY and CDR2 SVGAGI come from the germline V gene. This CDR3 contains 15 residues. The V end lost 4 bases, the J end lost 1 base, and 12 bases lay between the germline ends. The DNA for the CDR3 is TGTGCCAGCAGTTCCGGACTACCACGCACAGATACGCAGTATTTT. It codes for CASSSGLPRTDTQYF.

The chain joins TRBV7-2 to TRBJ2-7; maybe TRBD2 (6 bases). The V and J ends lost 5 bases and 2 bases respectively, with 10 bases between them. CDR3 length equals 13 residues. CDR1 and CDR2 (germline): SGHTA, FQGNSA. The CDR3 spells CASSVGLTYEQYF. CDR3 nucleotides: TGTGCCAGCAGCGTAGGACTAACCTACGAGCAGTACTTC. Drawing the rest from reference TRBV7-2 and TRBJ2-7, the complete variable domain is GAGVSQSPSNKVTEKGKDVELRCDPISGHTALYWYRQSLGQGLEFLIYFQGNSAPDKSGLPSDRFSAERTGGSVSTLTIQRTQQEDSAVYLCASSVGLTYEQYFGPGTRLTVT.

The gene calls are TRBV4-3 and TRBJ2-3; D is unresolved. CDR1 and CDR2 from the germline V gene are LGHNA and YSLEER. The CDR3 runs 14 residues. Trimming shortened V by 0 bases and J by 2 bases, and 6 bases separated the two germline ends. The CDR3 DNA follows: TGCGCCAGCAGCCAAGAAGCCTTCACAGATACGCAGTATTTT. It specifies CASSQEAFTDTQYF.

The chain employs TRBV25-1 and TRBJ2-2, with D possibly called TRBD1 or TRBD2 (5 bases each). Trimming shortened V by 1 base and J by 1 base, and 10 bases separated the two germline ends. Germline CDR1 reads MGHDK; CDR2 reads SYGVNS. CDR3 length: 16 amino acids. The CDR3 sequence is CASSEFGARNTGELFF. The CDR3 DNA sequence: TGTGCCAGCAGTGAATTCGGGGCCCGGAACACCGGGGAGCTGTTTTTT.

The chain recombines TRBV15 with TRBJ2-7; weak D call: TRBD1 (6 bases). The CDR3 totals 19 residues. Germline-derived CDR1 and CDR2 are LNHNV and YYDKDF (reference sequence). Trimming cost V 0 bases and J 0 bases, with 21 bases left between them. The chain's CDR3 is CATSRDLGGAERSSYEQYF. In DNA form, the CDR3 reads TGTGCCACCAGCAGAGATCTTGGGGGCGCTGAACGATCCTCCTACGAGCAGTACTTC.

This clone was counted only a few times. The chain joins TRBV28 to TRBJ2-7; D is uncertain. CDR1 is MDHEN and CDR2 is SYDVKM in the germline V gene. Trimming removed 4 bases at V and 3 bases at J, with 7 bases between. The CDR3 is made up of 12 amino acids. The CDR3 protein is CASSSSFYEQYF. CDR3 DNA sequence: TGTGCCAGCAGTTCTTCTTTCTACGAGCAGTACTTC.

The genes are TRBV7-3 and TRBJ2-7, with D tentatively TRBD2 (5 bases). V lost 2 bases and J lost 3, with 8 bases in between. Germline V gene sequence: CDR1 SGHTA, CDR2 FQGTGA. CDR3 size: 13 residues. CDR3 sequence reads: CASSLGRDYEQYF. CDR3 DNA: TGTGCCAGCAGCTTAGGCCGGGACTACGAGCAGTACTTC. Drawing the rest from reference TRBV7-3 and TRBJ2-7, the complete variable domain is GAGVSQTPSNKVTEKGKYVELRCDPISGHTALYWYRQSLGQGPEFLIYFQGTGAADDSGLPNDRFFAVRPEGSVSTLKIQRTERGDSAVYLCASSLGRDYEQYFGPGTRLTVT.

V usage is TRBV11-2 and J usage is TRBJ2-7; D possibly corresponds to TRBD2 (5 bases). This CDR3 has 14 amino acids. V lost 4 bases to trimming and J lost 3 bases, with 13 bases between them. Germline lookup yields CDR1 SGHAT and CDR2 FQNNGV. In DNA, the CDR3 is TGTGCCAGCAGCTCCTATCGGGGAAGCTACGAGCAGTACTTC. Translated: CASSSYRGSYEQYF.

The chain links TRBV15 to TRBJ2-7; TRBD1 matches at 9 bases. This CDR3 region has 16 residues. The V segment lost 3 bases and the J segment 5 bases; nucleotides outside the gene matches: 11. In germline, CDR1 is LNHNV, CDR2 YYDKDF (reference sequence). The CDR3 region has the DNA TGTGCCACCAGCAGGGAAGGGGGGACAGGGACTGACGAGCAGTACTTC. This translates into CATSREGGTGTDEQYF.

This chain uses TRBV9 with TRBJ2-2; D assignment may be TRBD1 or TRBD2 (6 bases each). The V end was cut by 5 bases, the J end by 1 base, with 15 bases between. Germline V gene lookup returns CDR1 SGDLS and CDR2 YYNGEE. The CDR3 is made up of 16 amino acids. DNA of the CDR3: TGTGCCAGCAGTCCAGGAGGGGGAGGGAACACCGGGGAGCTGTTTTTT. Translated: CASSPGGGGNTGELFF. The full variable domain, its missing parts supplied by reference TRBV9 and TRBJ2-2, is DSGVTQTPKHLITATGQRVTLRCSPRSGDLSVYWYQQSLDQGLQFLIQYYNGEERAKGNILERFSAQQFPDLHSELNLSSLELGDSALYFCASSPGGGGNTGELFFGEGSRLTVL.

The chain is built from TRBV6-6 and TRBJ1-1; weak D call: TRBD1 (6 bases). The V and J ends lost 8 bases and 8 bases respectively, with 12 bases between them. This CDR3 is 11 amino acids long. Germline loops: CDR1 MNHNY, CDR2 SVGAGI (reference sequence). The CDR3 loop reads CASLAGAEAFF. The CDR3 DNA is TGTGCCAGCCTGGCAGGGGCCGAAGCTTTCTTT.

The gene calls are TRBV27 and TRBJ2-2; D not resolved. The germline CDR1 and CDR2 sequences are MNHEY and SMNVEV (reference sequence). The CDR3 loop spans 14 amino acids. Trimming stripped 5 bases from V and 8 bases from J, with 15 bases between. The CDR3 reads CASSDDTAPGELFF. The CDR3 DNA is TGTGCCAGCAGTGATGATACCGCACCGGGGGAGCTGTTTTTT.

The J gene is TRBJ1-1, the V gene TRBV15; 7 bases are shared with TRBD1. Germline CDR1 is LNHNV and CDR2 is YYDKDF (reference sequence). The CDR3 length is 15 residues. V dropped 2 bases and J dropped 5; count of bases not matched to a gene: 8. CDR3 DNA: TGTGCCACCAGCAGATCACTGGACAGGTTGACTGAAGCTTTCTTT. Protein sequence: CATSRSLDRLTEAFF.